Below, 5 T cell receptor beta chains from the same sample are listed, as sequenced in a study of blood T cells in healthy people across ages. Sample-barcoded 5' priming and a J-beta primer mix drove a second PCR of roughly 7 to 11 cycles. TCRdb redid the calling of the 5' RACE reads with MiXCR, one entry per CDR3 protein. The repertoire holds over 1,500,000 distinct CDR3 sequences, with about two fifths as singletons. Sequenced material: blood. These receptors were taken from a human donor in good health.

This clonotype showed up just a few times. The genes are TRBV20-1 and TRBJ2-3; D may be TRBD1 (5 bases). Deletions cut 7 bases from V and 3 bases from J, with 17 bases between. Germline-derived CDR1 and CDR2 are DFQATT and SNEGSKA (reference sequence). There are 14 residues in the CDR3. The CDR3: CSGRGTHLTDTQYF. The CDR3 region has the DNA TGCAGTGGAAGGGGAACGCATCTTACAGATACGCAGTATTTT.

This clonotype was observed a few times. The genes are TRBV10-3 and TRBJ2-7, with 11 nucleotides matching TRBD2. The last part of the DNA fits TRBJ2-5 better; the J call may be wrong. There are 15 residues in the CDR3. Germline lookup yields CDR1 ENHRY and CDR2 SYGVKD. The CDR3 bases are TGTGCCATCAGTGAAAGTCTAGGGACTAGCGGGACCCAGTACTTC. Its protein product is CAISESLGTSGTQYF.

The chain couples TRBV20-1 to TRBJ2-3; D gene ambiguous. The CDR3 is made up of 13 amino acids. Germline loops: CDR1 DFQATT, CDR2 SNEGSKA (reference sequence). V was trimmed by 3 bases and J by 2 bases, leaving 9 bases between them. CDR3 coding DNA: TGCAGTGCTAGGAACAGAAACACAGATACGCAGTATTTT. It encodes CSARNRNTDTQYF.

The chain combines TRBV29-1 with TRBJ2-5; TRBD1 might be the D (6 bases). Germline CDR1 and CDR2: SQVTM and ANQGSEA. The CDR3 length is 13 residues. The V end lost 2 bases, the J end lost 4 bases, and 11 bases lay between the germline ends. The CDR3 DNA is TGCAGCGTTGAAACAGGGAGAAGAGAGACCCAGTACTTC. It specifies CSVETGRRETQYF.

The V gene is TRBV6-2 or TRBV6-3, the J gene TRBJ2-7; 7 nucleotides align to TRBD1. V shed 0 bases and J 5 bases; nucleotides not matched to a gene: 4. Looked up from germline, CDR1 is MNHEY and CDR2 is SVGEGT. The CDR3 is 14 amino acids. As DNA, the CDR3 is TGTGCCAGCAGTTACTCAGGGGGCGAAGACGAGCAGTACTTC. This encodes CASSYSGGEDEQYF.